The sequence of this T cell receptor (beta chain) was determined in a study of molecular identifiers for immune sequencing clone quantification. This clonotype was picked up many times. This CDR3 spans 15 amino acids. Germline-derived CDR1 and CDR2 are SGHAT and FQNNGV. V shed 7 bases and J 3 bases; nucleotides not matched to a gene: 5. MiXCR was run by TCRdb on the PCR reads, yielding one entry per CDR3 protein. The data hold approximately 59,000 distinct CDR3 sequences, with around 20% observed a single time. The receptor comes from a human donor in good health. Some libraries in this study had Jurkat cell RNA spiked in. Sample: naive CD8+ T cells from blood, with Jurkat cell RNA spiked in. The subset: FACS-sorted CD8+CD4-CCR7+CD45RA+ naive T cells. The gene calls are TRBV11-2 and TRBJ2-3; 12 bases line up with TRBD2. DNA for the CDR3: TGTGCCAGCACCCTTCTAGCGGGAGGGACAGATACGCAGTATTTT. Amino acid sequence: CASTLLAGGTDTQYF.